This T cell receptor beta chain was sequenced during a study of CD4 T cells in relation to SARS-CoV-2 and coronaviruses. Study summary: TCR beta CDR3s were sequenced after 10-day antigen culture of PBMCs. Patient ages ranged from 21 to 72, median 38.

V lost 7 bases to trimming and J lost 2 bases; unmatched junction nucleotides: 6. Germline values: CDR1 SNHLY, CDR2 FYNNEI. The CDR3 is made up of 14 amino acids. The table came from immunoSEQ multiplex PCR; TCRdb's copy has only in-frame clones and leaves some out. Here the sample spans some 43,000 clones, roughly 87% being singletons. This clone was counted a few times. What it binds is unknown. Findings and limits, study-wide: No crossreactivity against non-spike viral proteins was tested here. Monoreactive clones expanded significantly more to SARS-CoV-2 than crossreactive clones did.

What was sequenced was naive CD4+ T cells from PBMCs, cultured in vitro. Sample subset: naive CD4+ T cells isolated by negative enrichment. This receptor was obtained from an adult with COVID-19. The V call is TRBV2, the J call TRBJ1-1, with TRBD1 matching over 8 bases. CDR3 loop: CASTRQGRNTEAFF. In nucleotides, the CDR3 is TGTGCCAGCACCCGACAGGGGCGAAACACTGAAGCTTTCTTT.